This TCR beta chain is from a study of glioma-infiltrating T cells. The iRepertoire nested amplicon-rescue multiplex PCR amplified TCR alpha and beta CDR3s from RNA. From the multiplex PCR reads, TCRdb called clonotypes with MiXCR, one entry per CDR3 protein. Among roughly 20,000 distinct CDR3 sequences listed, roughly 25% were seen once. The germline CDR1 and CDR2 sequences are LNHDA and SQIVND (reference sequence). V lost 4 bases to trimming and J lost 6 bases, with 13 bases between them. This CDR3 has 14 amino acids. Source material: glioma tissue, nonneoplastic brain tissue, or PBMCs (not recorded which). The genes are TRBV19 and TRBJ2-1; D perhaps matches TRBD1 (6 bases). The sequence derives from a human donor with low-grade glioma or glioblastoma, undergoing nonglioma brain surgery, or in good health (not recorded which). The chain's CDR3 is CASSSSTGCNEQFF. CDR3 DNA sequence: TGTGCCAGTAGTAGCTCCACAGGGTGCAATGAGCAGTTCTTC.